This T cell receptor (beta chain) was sequenced in a study of blood T cell repertoires in COVID-19. About the study: Whether acute or convalescent, the COVID-19 samples came from the United States, Italy and Spain. Nucleic acid was either cDNA or gDNA, and it came from T cells, B-cell-depleted T cells, or PBMCs.

There are a few counts of this clone. Germline trimming cut 6 bases from V and 6 bases from J; bases unmatched to any gene: 13. The germline CDR1 and CDR2 sequences are SQVTM and ANQGSEA. The CDR3 is 14 amino acids. In the source study's methods: For nucleated cells, counts were estimated from reference gene primer amplification. Data came from immunoSEQ multiplex PCR; TCRdb stores just in-frame clones and leaves some out. The D gene and trimming were derived from the DNA, and the V and J assignments and clone size from that table. Of some 100,000 clones listed, roughly 76% are singletons. Material: peripheral blood. This rearrangement joins TRBV29-1 to TRBJ1-2; 7 positions agree with TRBD1. This clonotype was sampled from a human donor in a cohort sampled during active COVID-19. The CDR3 loop reads CSVRGTADINGYTF. In nucleotides, the CDR3 is TGCAGCGTCCGGGGGACAGCGGACATAAATGGCTACACCTTC.